This passage covers 5 T cell receptor beta chains from one sample sequenced in a study of a mutant IDH1 vaccine in newly diagnosed glioma. Time point described: week 11, during vaccination. What each vaccine dose contained was 300 ug of mutant IDH1 20-mer peptide, accompanied by topical imiquimod. These TCRs' antigens remain unknown. The method was immunoSEQ multiplex PCR; TCRdb's version includes in-frame clones alone and lacks a portion of them. The table lists tens of thousands of clones, roughly 80% of them singletons, with around 8.2% in the top ten. The input for sequencing was PBMCs, taken from a glioma patient whose treatment included an IDH1 peptide vaccine. The source of these receptors is a woman aged 18-35 years with glioma.

The V and J genes are TRBV6-1 and TRBJ2-2; weak D call: TRBD1 (6 bases). In germline, CDR1 is MNHNS, CDR2 SASEGT. This CDR3 comprises 11 residues. The V and J ends lost 8 bases and 6 bases respectively, with 7 bases between them. The CDR3 nucleotides read TGTGCCAGCGGGGGCGCCGGGGAGCTGTTTTTT. Residues: CASGGAGELFF.

The chain carries TRBV4-1 and TRBJ1-4; TRBD1 is a possible D gene (5 bases). The V gene's germline CDR1 is MGHRA and CDR2 YSYEKL. V lost 0 bases, J lost 5 bases, and 10 bases lay in between. The CDR3 has 15 residues. Written as DNA, the CDR3 is TGCGCCAGCAGCCAAGAGAAGGGGCGGAATGAAAAACTGTTTTTT. This gives the protein CASSQEKGRNEKLFF.

The rearrangement uses TRBV28 and TRBJ1-1; D possibly corresponds to TRBD1 (5 bases). The CDR3 covers 15 residues. Germline V CDR1 and CDR2: MDHEN, SYDVKM. Trimming took off 4 bases at V and 1 base at J, with 13 bases between the two ends. CDR3: CASSSRQIENTEAFF. CDR3 coding DNA: TGTGCCAGCAGTTCCCGACAGATAGAGAACACTGAAGCTTTCTTT.

The rearrangement joins TRBV4-2 to TRBJ2-3; TRBD2 aligns across 7 bases. Germline V gene data show CDR1 as LGHNA and CDR2 as YNFKEQ. CDR3 size: 20 residues. After removal of 1 base from V and 3 bases from J, the junction contained 19 bases not matched to a gene. The CDR3 reads CASSQGHYNSGGFGTDTQYF. The CDR3 region has the DNA TGTGCCAGCAGCCAAGGGCACTATAACTCGGGGGGATTTGGTACAGATACGCAGTATTTT.

This chain links TRBV19 with TRBJ1-5; a possible D gene is TRBD1 (5 bases). V was pared by 4 bases and J by 5 bases, with 15 bases between. The CDR3 extends over 15 amino acids. Germline V lookup: CDR1 LNHDA, CDR2 SQIVND (reference sequence). CDR3: CASSRGRVRDQPQHF. In DNA, the CDR3 is TGTGCCAGTAGTAGGGGCAGGGTAAGGGATCAGCCCCAGCATTTT.